The clone carrying this T cell receptor beta chain came up many times. MiXCR, applied by TCRdb to the reads, yields one record per CDR3 protein. The sample has fewer than 550,000 distinct CDR3 sequences; approximately 10% are singletons. This sample was taken from a study of T cell repertoires in cytomegalovirus infection. Across the study: Public TCR beta signatures were indicative of both CMV infection and a matching HLA type.

Per the germline V gene, CDR1 is MDHEN and CDR2 is SYDVKM. The V end was cut by 8 bases, the J end by 5 bases, with 12 bases between. The CDR3 is 12 amino acids. This receptor was obtained from a human donor in good health (CMV status not recorded). Some clones in this sample may be carry-over from other donors' samples. The source material was PBMCs. This chain uses TRBV28 with TRBJ2-5; D assignment may be TRBD1 or TRBD2 (6 bases each). DNA of the CDR3: TGTGCCAGCTCTACAGGGAGGGAGACCCAGTACTTC. Protein: CASSTGRETQYF. Looking up the rest from reference TRBV28 and TRBJ2-5 gives the full variable domain: DVKVTQSSRYLVKRTGEKVFLECVQDMDHENMFWYRQDPGLGLRLIYFSYDVKMKEKGDIPEGYSVSREKKERFSLILESASTNQTSMYLCASSTGRETQYFGPGTRLLVL.